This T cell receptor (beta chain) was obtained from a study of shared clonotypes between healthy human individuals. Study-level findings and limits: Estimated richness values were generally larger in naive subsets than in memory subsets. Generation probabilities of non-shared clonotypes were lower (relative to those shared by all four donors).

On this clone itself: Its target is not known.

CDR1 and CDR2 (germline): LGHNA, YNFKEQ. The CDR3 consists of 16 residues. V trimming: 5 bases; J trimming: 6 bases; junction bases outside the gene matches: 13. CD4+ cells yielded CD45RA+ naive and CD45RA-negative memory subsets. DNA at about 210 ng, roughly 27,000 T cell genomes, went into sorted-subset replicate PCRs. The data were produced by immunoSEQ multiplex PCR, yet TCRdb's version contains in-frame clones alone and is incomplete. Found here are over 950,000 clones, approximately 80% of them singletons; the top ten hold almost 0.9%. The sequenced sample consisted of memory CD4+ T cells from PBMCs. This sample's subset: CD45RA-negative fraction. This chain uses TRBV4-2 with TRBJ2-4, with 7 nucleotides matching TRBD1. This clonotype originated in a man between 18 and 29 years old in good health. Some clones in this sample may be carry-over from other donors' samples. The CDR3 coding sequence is TGTGCCAGCAGCACTTCGGACAGGATGATCGGAAACATTCAGTACTTC. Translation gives CASSTSDRMIGNIQYF.